This T cell receptor beta chain derives from a study of T cell repertoires in ileal Crohn's disease. Across the study: Surgery for a complication: stricturing in about 61%, penetrating in 39%. Study-wide points: Sorted CD8 T cells held more high-frequency clones than CD4. Every patient over 26.8% clonality showed endoscopic recurrence.

Details on this clone: Its specificity is unknown.

V was pared by 4 bases and J by 7 bases, with 14 bases between. The CDR3 totals 13 residues. Per the germline V gene, CDR1 is SGHTA and CDR2 is FQGTGA. Adults with ileal or ileocolonic Crohn's disease and an indication for resection were eligible. The method was immunoSEQ multiplex PCR; TCRdb's version includes in-frame clones alone and lacks a portion of them. This table holds around 4,500 clones, 69% found once. Sequenced material: ileal tissue. The chain employs TRBV7-3 and TRBJ2-7; TRBD1 might be the D (8 bases). This sequence originates from an adult with Crohn's disease. DNA of the CDR3: TGTGCCAGCAGCTGGAAACAGGGGGGGGAGCAGTACTTC. Translating gives CASSWKQGGEQYF.